This T cell receptor (beta chain) derives from a study of cytomegalovirus exposure and HLA in healthy donors (dated by TCRdb to about 2017). About the study as a whole: In an earlier analysis of 450 to 750 of the donors, approximately 300 Gb of sequence data and 120 million or so unique TCR beta sequences from about 190 million T cells were reported. Approximately 330 gigabases of sequencing data and around 85 million unique TCR sequences made up an early release that covered 640 HLA-typed donors. Of the roughly 420 genotyped donors, less than 90% were placed in the genetic ancestry cluster associated with self-reported Caucasian donors. The study was designed to test whether signatures of past pathogen exposure could be identified by cataloging public T cell receptors. The study profiled the T cell repertoires of 666 subjects by immunosequencing and related them to cytomegalovirus serostatus. In addition to the first cohort of roughly 700 subjects, a separate validation cohort of 120 different subjects was used. The study combined high-throughput TCR immunosequencing, statistical association of individual TCRs with disease status, and machine learning to predict cytomegalovirus infection status. A later analysis re-examined previously published TCR beta repertoires from 600 to 700 donors and added high-resolution HLA genotyping to investigate patterns of TCR occurrence. Rather than using new phenotypic data, the later analysis identified candidate immune exposures from TCR beta sequences and from how often those sequences occurred across donors. An earlier analysis of roughly 600 of the donors used high-throughput TCR beta sequencing to judge whether each TCR beta V gene segment behaved as functional or pseudogenic. Donor age, sex, ethnicity and CMV serostatus were compiled alongside the repertoire data. Genome-wide SNP genotypes for about 65% of the roughly 670 donors were used in a later genetic analysis, which treated that subset as a discovery cohort. All discovery cohort repertoires had been generated on a single sequencing platform. HLA typing included class I and class II loci at four-digit resolution. The number of donors typed differed by locus, with roughly 629-640 for A, B, C, DRB1 and DQB1, roughly 520 for DQA1, 600 to 610 for DPA1, and roughly 450 for DPB1. Roughly 5 DR-DQ haplotypes were handled as single units for association and clustering because linkage in the cohort was strong. Across 300 to 400 genotyped donors of the cohort, an average of roughly 250,000 unique TCR beta nucleotide sequences per donor were sequenced, and roughly 20% of those sequences were non-productive.

Points on this clone: Which antigen it targets is not known. Within one base of it there is no much larger clone, and no base qualities were kept.

CDR3 length: 15 amino acids, cysteine to phenylalanine. Only the CDR3 part of the read is kept: 45 bases, read in frame from the first base. CDR1 and CDR2, looked up from the germline V gene (reference sequence), are GTSNPN and SVGIG. Cut back by 1 base and 5 bases, the V and J ends lie 17 bases apart. Summary of the overall study and its limitations: Sequencing depth was assumed to be roughly uniform across donors in the presence/absence analyses, though that assumption may not hold. It was suggested by the authors that the approach could potentially be generalized to other disease states and immunological phenotypes. In a later analysis, TCR association rates were found to vary across HLA loci, with the most associated TCRs seen for DRB1 alleles and the fewest for HLA-C alleles. According to a later genetic analysis, donors in an Asian-associated ancestry cluster had fewer N-insertions in productive TCRs than the approximately 700-donor mean. Because the 87-base-pair reads could not distinguish some IMGT-functional V segments, including TRBV6-2 and TRBV6-3, those segments were excluded. A later analysis found that HLA-associated TCR beta chains were more clonally expanded and had lower generation probabilities than equally common non-associated chains. Several of the top co-occurrence clusters appeared to be linked to parvovirus B19, influenza, CMV and Epstein-Barr virus, according to a later analysis. A total of about 150 TCR beta chains were listed by the study as associated with cytomegalovirus. The classifier was reported to diagnose cytomegalovirus status with high specificity and sensitivity in both the original and validation cohorts. In a later analysis, more than 15,000 TCR beta sequences were associated with specific HLA alleles at a false discovery rate of 0.05. When HLA alleles, especially DR and DQ, strongly co-occurred, TCR associations were difficult to assign to individual alleles. V-gene and J-gene trimming of TCR beta chains was associated with a missense DCLRE1C variant in a later genetic analysis, and the association was replicated in an independent cohort. A cluster of highly shared sequence variants was judged likely to be a technical artifact of the sequencing pipeline. According to a later analysis, most CMV-associated TCR beta chains appeared to be HLA-restricted, and the HLA associations seemed to be driven largely by CMV exposure. In this cohort, only TCR beta chains were sequenced, and detectable features were limited by the absence of alpha or paired-chain data. In an earlier analysis of about 600 of the donors, most TCR beta V segments appeared in productive rearrangements about 87% or about 30% of the time, broadly matching IMGT annotations. CMV serostatus was the only immune exposure information available for the cohort. Some 15 rarely observed V segments, including chromosome 9 orphons, were excluded from the earlier analysis of several hundred of the donors because counts were too low. Most TCR sequences were seen in very few donors, while some public TCRs were found in many individuals. A further reported finding was that TCR beta sequences accurately predicted the HLA-A and HLA-B alleles for most subjects in the first cohort. HLA typing was unavailable for some donors at each locus, so association tests used only the typed subset. Linkage disequilibrium might explain the correlated functional status among segregating V segments, but an unknown experimental factor could not be ruled out. A few of the identified cytomegalovirus-associated TCR beta chains were confirmed in vitro to be specific for cytomegalovirus antigens.

The cohort consisted of 600 or so healthy bone marrow donors. At the time of sampling, every cohort member was nominally healthy, though immune exposures that went unrecorded were likely present. The donor tested CMV seronegative and was one of the 352 seronegative cohort members. A peripheral blood sample was provided by each donor, and peripheral blood mononuclear cells were used for TCR beta sequencing. The Qiagen DNeasy Blood Extraction Kit was used to extract genomic DNA from the blood cell samples. Libraries were constructed by the immunoSEQ multiplex PCR assay. For the multiplex PCR, a mixture combining 60 forward primers for TCR Vbeta segments and 13 reverse primers for TCR Jbeta segments was used. The CDR3 region of rearranged TCR beta genes was amplified from genomic DNA with a multiplex PCR assay. The Illumina HiSeq System was used to sequence the amplified TCR beta libraries as 87-base-pair reads. For the original study's pipeline: A later analysis counted some 80 million unique TCR beta chains across the 500 to 850 repertoires, and around 9.9 million of these chains were shared by at least two donors. Raw reads were error-corrected and collapsed into unique sequences with a nearest-neighbor algorithm that merged closely related sequences to remove PCR and sequencing errors. Alignment of CDR3 sequences to IMGT reference sequences was used to assign V, D and J gene segments. Each retained sequence needed at least a six-nucleotide match to both a V gene segment and a J gene segment. Rearrangements were called productive when the CDR3 lacked stop codons and stayed in frame with V and J; all others were non-productive. CDR3 was defined according to IMGT convention as the region running from the second conserved V-encoded cysteine to the conserved J-encoded phenylalanine. Sequences without an unambiguous match to a single V gene segment were excluded from the earlier analysis of almost 600 of the donors. An earlier analysis of several hundred of the donors called V segments functional above 56.7% productive rearrangements and segregating when the between-donor standard deviation exceeded 5%. A statistical classification framework was built for diagnosing cytomegalovirus status from the catalog of TCR beta chain sequences. In a later analysis, TCR nucleotide sequences were compared against IMGT/GENE-DB human TR gene sequences so that V and J genes could be assigned. A later analysis assigned CDR3 sequences and most-parsimonious VDJ recombination scenarios with the TCRdist pipeline. A later analysis defined each TCR beta chain by its CDR3 amino acid sequence plus V-gene family, and excluded reads lacking a unique V-gene family. To address suspected cross-contamination and a sequencing artifact, a later analysis removed 592 highly shared, low-generation-probability nucleotide sequences. A later analysis calculated a clonal expansion index for each public chain from normalized within-repertoire ranks of inferred template counts. In a later analysis, generation probabilities were computed with a VDJ recombination model fitted to out-of-frame rearrangements, and the resulting probabilities were checked against IGoR. Hypergeometric tests were used in a later analysis to score TCR-TCR, TCR-HLA and TCR-CMV co-occurrence, with a repertoire-size bias correction applied to the TCR pairs. False discovery rates were estimated in a later analysis by permuting HLA or CMV assignments 20 times. In a later analysis, co-occurring TCRs were grouped with DBSCAN, and TCRdist sequence similarity was added when clustering was performed within HLA-allele-positive subsets. For co-occurrence clustering, repertoires with fewer than 30,000 or more than 120,000 public chains were excluded, along with roughly 5 repertoires with anomalous nucleotide sharing. Sourced from immuneACCESS, this table was stored by TCRdb with only in-frame sequences that have V and J called. A share of the clones is absent; for the studies checked, an unresolved V gene accounts for under half, and the remainder has no known explanation. The D gene and trimming were derived from the DNA, and the V and J assignments and clone size from that table. For this sample the table gives 150,000 to 200,000 clones, of which around 87% were detected only once. 1.5% to 2% of the sample is in the top ten clones.

The sequence was collected from a woman under 30 in good health and CMV-seronegative. The specimen sequenced was PBMCs. The chain is encoded by TRBV30 joined to TRBJ1-1; TRBD1 is a possible D gene, resting on 5 matching bases. CDR3 protein: CAWSDGPGGWTEAFF. The DNA is as follows: TGTGCCTGGAGTGACGGTCCCGGGGGTTGGACTGAAGCTTTCTTT.